One and the same sample provided the 28 T cell receptor beta chains below, sequenced in a study of blood T cells in healthy people across ages. It was with a sample-barcoded 5' primer and a J-beta primer mix that a second PCR of about 7 to 12 cycles was run. TCRdb processed the 5' RACE reads anew with MiXCR; each CDR3 protein has one entry. The sample lists 1.5 million to 2 million distinct CDR3 sequences; roughly 50% were seen once. Sequenced: blood. These receptors all stem from a woman aged 40 to 49 in good health.

The CDR3 protein is CSAPVAGSYNEQYF. The CDR3 DNA is TGCAGCGCCCCGGTGGCGGGCTCCTACAATGAGCAGTACTTC. The chain carries TRBV20-1 and TRBJ2-1, with D perhaps TRBD2 (5 bases). The assigned J gene may be wrong: the sequence end matches TRBJ2-7 better. The CDR3 loop spans 14 amino acids. Germline V gene lookup returns CDR1 DFQATT and CDR2 SNEGSKA (reference sequence).

This clonotype was detected only once. This may be a read error, as it is one base from a much larger clone. The chain employs TRBV29-1 and TRBJ2-3; D is ambiguous. The V end was cut by 6 bases, the J end by 3 bases, with 10 bases between. Germline V gene sequence: CDR1 SQVTM, CDR2 ANQGSEA. The CDR3 consists of 12 residues. CDR3 protein: CSVELGTDTQYF. The CDR3 bases are TGCAGCGTCGAACTGGGAACAGATACGCAGTATTTT.

V gene TRBV5-1 combines with J gene TRBJ2-3; a possible D gene is TRBD2 (6 bases). The germline V gene encodes CDR1 SGHRS and CDR2 YFSETQ. This CDR3 contains 16 residues. V lost 1 base to trimming and J lost 4 bases, with 16 bases between them. The CDR3 reads CASSLRRRGVADTQYF. CDR3 nucleotide sequence: TGCGCCAGCAGCTTGAGAAGGCGGGGAGTCGCAGATACGCAGTATTTT. The full variable domain, rest sourced from reference TRBV5-1 and TRBJ2-3, is KAGVTQTPRYLIKTRGQQVTLSCSPISGHRSVSWYQQTPGQGLQFLFEYFSETQRNKGNFPGRFSGRQFSNSRSEMNVSTLELGDSALYLCASSLRRRGVADTQYFGPGTRLTVL.

The CDR3 DNA reads TGCGCCAGCAGCCCTGGGGTTCTAGCTCCGGAGACCCAGTACTTC. Translating gives CASSPGVLAPETQYF. The chain carries TRBV4-3 and TRBJ2-5; D perhaps matches TRBD2 (5 bases). The V and J ends lost 4 bases and 5 bases respectively, with 17 bases between them. The CDR3 is 15 residues long. Germline CDR1 reads LGHNA; CDR2 reads YSLEER.

This chain connects TRBV15 to TRBJ2-7, with TRBD1 as a possible D gene (7 bases). Germline V lookup: CDR1 LNHNV, CDR2 YYDKDF (reference sequence). V shed 7 bases and J shed 5 bases, with 18 bases lying between them. The CDR3 sequence is 14 residues long. The chain's CDR3 is CATTYGGGDDEQYF. CDR3 nucleotide sequence: TGTGCCACCACCTACGGAGGGGGCGACGACGAGCAGTACTTC.

This clonotype was recorded a few times. V is TRBV20-1 and J is TRBJ2-3, with 9 bases lining up with TRBD2. CDR1 is DFQATT and CDR2 is SNEGSKA in the germline V gene (reference sequence). The CDR3 is 15 amino acids. Trimming took 6 bases from V and 6 from J; bases not matched to a gene: 13. The CDR3 region has the DNA TGCAGTGCCACAGCCCTAGCGGGGACCCCCGATACGCAGTATTTT. Translating it yields CSATALAGTPDTQYF.

This clonotype was observed a few times. The DNA of the CDR3 is TGTGCCAGCAGCTTAAATGGGATTTCCTACAATGAGCAGTTCTTC. As protein: CASSLNGISYNEQFF. This chain uses TRBV7-9 with TRBJ2-1; D is unresolved. Trimming removed 2 bases at V and 1 base at J, with 9 bases between. The CDR3 is 15 residues long. The germline gives CDR1 SEHNR, CDR2 FQNEAQ (reference sequence).

This clonotype was picked up a small number of times. The J gene is TRBJ2-1, the V gene TRBV5-6; weak D call: TRBD2 (6 bases). Germline CDR1 reads SGHDT; CDR2 reads YYEEEE. Trimming removed 6 bases at V and 3 bases at J, with 13 bases between. The CDR3 loop spans 14 amino acids. This CDR3 is CASIPAGNYNEQFF. The DNA of the CDR3 is TGTGCCAGCATCCCGGCGGGGAACTACAATGAGCAGTTCTTC.

This clonotype was observed at least ten times. The chain employs TRBV6-6 and TRBJ2-7; the match to TRBD1 covers 10 bases. CDR1 and CDR2 from the germline V gene are MNHNY and SVGAGI (reference sequence). Germline trimming cut 4 bases from V and 3 bases from J; bases unmatched to any gene: 3. The CDR3 loop spans 14 amino acids. The CDR3 nucleotides are TGTGCCAGCAGTTTTAGGACAGGGGGCTACGAGCAGTACTTC. Translated, it gives CASSFRTGGYEQYF.

V is TRBV12-3 or TRBV12-4 and J is TRBJ2-3, with TRBD2 as a possible D gene (5 bases). CDR3 size: 15 residues. Trimming removed 5 bases from V and 2 bases from J, with 14 bases in between. CDR3: CASSQRGNPTDTQYF. The CDR3 bases are TGTGCCAGCAGTCAGCGAGGGAATCCCACAGATACGCAGTATTTT.

This clonotype has ten or more counts. A read error may produce the germline difference seen at one junction end. The rearrangement links TRBV5-1 to TRBJ2-6; 7 nucleotides agree with TRBD1. The CDR3 extends over 14 amino acids. Germline values: CDR1 SGHRS, CDR2 YFSETQ. CDR3 bases: TGTGCCAGCAGCGACAGGGCTGGGGCCAACGTCCTGACTTTC. This codes for CASSDRAGANVLTF.

The rearrangement links TRBV5-1 to TRBJ1-2; D uncertain. The germline V gene has CDR1 SGHRS and CDR2 YFSETQ. V lost 3 bases and J 6 bases, leaving 18 bases between the germline ends. The CDR3 spans 15 residues. Written as DNA, the CDR3 is TGCGCCAGCAGCTCAGACGACATGGACCTGAATGGCTACACCTTC. Translation gives CASSSDDMDLNGYTF.

Of note for this clonotype: A read error may account for a junction end that differs from germline. The J gene is TRBJ1-2, the V gene TRBV6-6, with 10 nucleotides matching TRBD1. There are 16 residues in the CDR3. Per germline, CDR1 MNHNY and CDR2 SVGAGI (reference sequence). The CDR3 DNA follows: TGTGCCAGCAGTTTAGGGACAGGGGTATCCAACTATGACTACACCTTC. This codes for CASSLGTGVSNYDYTF.

The sample holds one count of this clonotype. The J gene is TRBJ2-3, the V gene TRBV11-2; 11 bases agree with TRBD2. Germline-derived CDR1 and CDR2 are SGHAT and FQNNGV. With 5 bases clipped from V and 2 bases from J, the junction kept 9 bases outside the gene matches. The CDR3 extends over 17 amino acids. Here the CDR3 DNA reads TGTGCCAGCAGCCCAGGGGTGACTAGCGGGGACACAGATACGCAGTATTTT. Translating gives CASSPGVTSGDTDTQYF.

There are a few counts of this clonotype. V is TRBV27 and J is TRBJ2-7; 7 bases are a match to TRBD1. The V gene end was trimmed by 6 bases and the J gene end by 0 bases; junction bases not matched to a gene: 5. CDR3 size: 14 residues. Germline values: CDR1 MNHEY, CDR2 SMNVEV (reference sequence). The CDR3 spells CASSWGQSSYEQYF. CDR3 sequence (DNA): TGTGCCAGCAGCTGGGGACAGAGCTCCTACGAGCAGTACTTC.

This clonotype was seen many times. The rearrangement joins TRBV29-1 to TRBJ2-6; D is uncertain. The CDR3 runs to 15 residues. V was cut by 2 bases and J by 0 bases, with 8 bases left in between. Germline V gives CDR1 SQVTM, CDR2 ANQGSEA. The DNA of the CDR3 is TGCAGCGTTGAATCCCAGACCTCTGGGGCCAACGTCCTGACTTTC. Amino acid sequence: CSVESQTSGANVLTF.

This chain joins TRBV10-3 and TRBJ2-7; D may be TRBD1 or TRBD2 (5 bases each). V shed 8 bases and J shed 5 bases, with 16 bases lying between them. The germline V gene encodes CDR1 ENHRY and CDR2 SYGVKD. CDR3 length: 13 amino acids. In DNA, the CDR3 is TGTGCCATCGGCGGGCAGGGAAGCCACGAGCAGTACTTC. This encodes CAIGGQGSHEQYF.

The chain recombines TRBV4-2 with TRBJ2-1; 9 nucleotides line up with TRBD2. The CDR3 runs 18 residues. The germline CDR1 and CDR2 sequences are LGHNA and YNFKEQ. The trim removed 6 bases at V and 0 bases at J, leaving 12 bases unmatched. The CDR3 loop reads CASRGGSGGRSSYNEQFF. The DNA for the CDR3 is TGTGCCAGCAGGGGCGGGAGCGGGGGGCGGAGCTCCTACAATGAGCAGTTCTTC.

The chain uses TRBV5-1 and TRBJ1-1; no definite D call. Germline assignment: CDR1 SGHRS and CDR2 YFSETQ. V was trimmed by 4 bases and J by 5 bases, leaving 15 bases between them. This CDR3 comprises 14 residues. CDR3 amino acids: CASSPAQGWTEAFF. The CDR3, as DNA: TGCGCCAGCAGCCCGGCTCAAGGGTGGACTGAAGCTTTCTTT.

This clonotype was seen ten or more times. The V and J genes are TRBV6-1 and TRBJ1-2; D is ambiguous. The CDR3 length is 14 residues. CDR1 and CDR2 (germline): MNHNS, SASEGT. V lost 0 bases and J lost 4, with 9 bases in between. CDR3 DNA: TGTGCCAGCAGTGAAGCGCGACACCTCTATGGCTACACCTTC. Translation: CASSEARHLYGYTF.

V is TRBV12-3 or TRBV12-4 and J is TRBJ2-7; 11 nucleotides agree with TRBD1. Trimming removed 6 bases from V and 7 bases from J; junction bases left unmatched: 8. The CDR3 is made up of 14 amino acids. In DNA form, the CDR3 reads TGTGCCAGCAGCCAAGGACAGGGGGCGAAGGAGCAGTACTTC. Protein product: CASSQGQGAKEQYF.

The V and J genes are TRBV20-1 and TRBJ1-5; D not certain. Germline CDR1 and CDR2: DFQATT and SNEGSKA (reference sequence). Trimming took 8 bases from V and 5 from J, leaving 13 bases between them. The CDR3 covers 12 residues. CDR3 amino acids: CSTTGPYQPQHF. The CDR3 nucleotides read TGCAGTACTACCGGGCCCTATCAGCCCCAGCATTTT.

This clonotype was counted between two and nine times. This rearrangement joins TRBV12-3 or TRBV12-4 to TRBJ2-7, with D possibly matching TRBD2 (5 bases). The CDR3 consists of 14 residues. Between the trimmed V and J ends, which lost 5 bases and 7 bases, there was a span of 18 bases. CDR3 nucleotide sequence: TGTGCCAGCAGTCCGCGGGCGGGTTACAATGAGCAGTACTTC. As protein: CASSPRAGYNEQYF.

This rearrangement joins TRBV9 to TRBJ2-5; D gene uncertain. Deletions cut 0 bases from V and 5 bases from J, with 14 bases between. CDR1 is SGDLS, CDR2 YYNGEE, per germline. This CDR3 has 15 amino acids. CDR3 sequence reads: CASSVGSQIRETQYF. The CDR3 nucleotides are TGTGCCAGCAGCGTAGGGTCACAGATCAGGGAGACCCAGTACTTC.

The genes are TRBV15 and TRBJ1-4; D is undetermined. Germline V gives CDR1 LNHNV, CDR2 YYDKDF (reference sequence). V was pared by 5 bases and J by 6 bases, with 10 bases between. This CDR3 is 13 amino acids long. CDR3 amino acids: CATSPTADEKLFF. CDR3 DNA sequence: TGTGCCACCAGCCCGACGGCGGATGAAAAACTGTTTTTT.

This clonotype was detected once. The chain combines TRBV7-8 with TRBJ2-1, with TRBD2 matching over 10 bases. The CDR3 is 13 amino acids. Trimming at V came to 5 bases and at J to 10 bases, leaving 5 bases not matched to a gene. Germline V CDR1 and CDR2: SGHVS, FQNEAQ. The DNA for the CDR3 is TGTGCCAGCAGCGAGGGACTAGCGCCGGAGCAGTTCTTC. This gives the protein CASSEGLAPEQFF.

This clonotype showed up just a few times. This rearrangement joins TRBV20-1 to TRBJ2-5; 7 bases are shared with TRBD2. CDR3 length: 19 residues. V was clipped by 3 bases and J by 2 bases; unmatched bases: 21. CDR1 and CDR2 (germline): DFQATT, SNEGSKA (reference sequence). The CDR3 sequence: CSASFWAWLAVPPQETQYF. In DNA, the CDR3 is TGCAGTGCTAGCTTCTGGGCGTGGCTAGCGGTACCCCCACAAGAGACCCAGTACTTC.

This clonotype was detected a few times. This chain uses TRBV3-1 with TRBJ1-4, with D unresolved. The ends were cut back, 4 bases at V and 7 bases at J, with 16 bases in the middle. From germline, CDR1 is LGHDT and CDR2 YNNKEL (reference sequence). The CDR3 totals 15 residues. CDR3 DNA: TGTGCCAGCAGCCCCCCGGGCGGTTGGGGTGAAAAACTGTTTTTT. Protein product: CASSPPGGWGEKLFF.